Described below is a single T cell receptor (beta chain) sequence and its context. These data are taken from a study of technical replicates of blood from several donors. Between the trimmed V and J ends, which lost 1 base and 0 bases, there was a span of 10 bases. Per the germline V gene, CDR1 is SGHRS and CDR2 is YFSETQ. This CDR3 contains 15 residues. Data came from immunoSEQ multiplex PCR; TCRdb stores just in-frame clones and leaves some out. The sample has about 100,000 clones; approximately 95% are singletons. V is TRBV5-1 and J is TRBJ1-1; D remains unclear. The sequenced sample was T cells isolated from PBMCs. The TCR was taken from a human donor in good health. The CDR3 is CASSLTPFLNTEAFF. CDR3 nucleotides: TGCGCCAGCAGCTTGACACCGTTCTTGAACACTGAAGCTTTCTTT.